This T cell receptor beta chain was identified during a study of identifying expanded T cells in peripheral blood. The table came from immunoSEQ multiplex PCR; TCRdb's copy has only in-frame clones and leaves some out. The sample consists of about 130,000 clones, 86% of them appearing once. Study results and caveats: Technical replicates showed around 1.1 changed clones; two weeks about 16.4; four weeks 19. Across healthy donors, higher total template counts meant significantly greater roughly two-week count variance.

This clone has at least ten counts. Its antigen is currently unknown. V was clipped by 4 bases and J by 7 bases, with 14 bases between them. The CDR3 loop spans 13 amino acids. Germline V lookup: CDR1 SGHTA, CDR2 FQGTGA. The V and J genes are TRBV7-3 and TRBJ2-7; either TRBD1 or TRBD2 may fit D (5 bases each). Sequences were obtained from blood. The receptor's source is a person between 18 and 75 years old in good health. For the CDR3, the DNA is TGTGCCAGCAGCTGGGACCCATCTTCAGAGCAGTACTTC. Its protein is CASSWDPSSEQYF.